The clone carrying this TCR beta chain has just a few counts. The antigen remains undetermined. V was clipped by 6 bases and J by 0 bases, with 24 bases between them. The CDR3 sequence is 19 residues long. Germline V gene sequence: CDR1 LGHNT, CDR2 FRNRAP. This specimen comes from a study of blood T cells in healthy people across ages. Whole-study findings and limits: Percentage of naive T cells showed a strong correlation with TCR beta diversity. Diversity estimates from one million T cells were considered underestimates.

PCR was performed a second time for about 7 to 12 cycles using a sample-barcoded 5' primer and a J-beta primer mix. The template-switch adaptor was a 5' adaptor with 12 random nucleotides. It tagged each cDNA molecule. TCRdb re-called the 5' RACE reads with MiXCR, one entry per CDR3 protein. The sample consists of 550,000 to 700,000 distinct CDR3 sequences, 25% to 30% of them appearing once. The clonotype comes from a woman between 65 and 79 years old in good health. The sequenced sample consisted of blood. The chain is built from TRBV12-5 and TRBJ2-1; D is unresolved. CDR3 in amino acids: CASGLTETWTASSYNEQFF. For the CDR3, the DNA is TGTGCTAGTGGCTTGACTGAGACGTGGACGGCCAGCTCCTACAATGAGCAGTTCTTC.